This T cell receptor beta chain was captured by sequencing in a study of cytomegalovirus exposure and HLA in healthy donors. Details on this clone: Antigen: not known.

The primer mix had 60 Vbeta and 13 Jbeta primers. Sequencing used immunoSEQ multiplex PCR; TCRdb keeps in-frame clones, though not all of them. The table for this sample gives 65,000 to 95,000 clones. Germline V gene sequence: CDR1 SGHVS, CDR2 FQNEAQ. Trimming cost V 3 bases and J 4 bases, with 12 bases left between them. The CDR3 extends over 14 amino acids. The study, taken as a whole, reports: Roughly uniform sequencing depth across donors was assumed, possibly incorrectly. Certain sequence variants were highly shared and formed a cluster, and this cluster was likely a sequencing artifact. The study flagged roughly 160 TCR beta chains as cytomegalovirus-associated.

V gene TRBV7-8 combines with J gene TRBJ1-1, with a possible D match to TRBD1 (5 bases). Sequencing was done on a sample of PBMCs. The TCR was taken from a young man in good health and CMV-seronegative. CDR3 sequence: CASSLGGTGTEAFF. CDR3 nucleotides: TGTGCCAGCAGCTTGGGAGGAACAGGCACTGAAGCTTTCTTT.